The rows below give T cell receptor beta chains drawn from one sample of a study of blood T cell repertoires in COVID-19. Produced via immunoSEQ multiplex PCR; TCRdb's table is partial and in-frame only. The sample yields fewer than 50,000 clones, roughly 88% seen once. Sample: peripheral blood. These receptors were obtained from a woman older than 75 with acute or convalescent COVID-19. Both conserved end residues are part of each CDR3. Fields, in order: clone size, V gene, D gene, CDR3 length, J gene, CDR3 protein, CDR3 DNA. A D gene is named only where the DNA matches it firmly. Clone size is shown for a subset of rows, as once, few, many or a class of expanded clone.

clone size: NA
V gene: TRBV5-4
D gene: TRBD2
CDR3 length: 15
J gene: TRBJ2-7
CDR3 protein: CASSLFGLAVYEQYF
CDR3 DNA: TGTGCCAGCAGCTTGTTCGGACTAGCGGTCTACGAGCAGTACTTC

clone size: once
V gene: TRBV6-5
D gene: TRBD2
CDR3 length: 15
J gene: TRBJ2-7
CDR3 protein: CASSYSGTSDYEQYF
CDR3 DNA: TGTGCCAGCAGTTACTCCGGGACTAGCGACTACGAGCAGTACTTC

clone size: NA
V gene: TRBV27
D gene: TRBD1
CDR3 length: 16
J gene: TRBJ2-2
CDR3 protein: CASSLIGGQGAGELFF
CDR3 DNA: TGTGCCAGCAGTTTAATAGGAGGACAGGGGGCCGGGGAGCTGTTTTTT

clone size: NA
V gene: TRBV5-1
D gene: NA
CDR3 length: 11
J gene: TRBJ1-1
CDR3 protein: CASSTGHEAFF
CDR3 DNA: TGCGCCAGCAGCACTGGGCATGAAGCTTTCTTT

clone size: NA
V gene: TRBV2
D gene: NA
CDR3 length: 17
J gene: TRBJ1-4
CDR3 protein: CASSEYLGDTANEKLFF
CDR3 DNA: TGTGCCAGCAGTGAGTACCTCGGGGACACGGCTAATGAAAAACTGTTTTTT

clone size: NA
V gene: TRBV19
D gene: TRBD1
CDR3 length: 15
J gene: TRBJ2-3
CDR3 protein: CASIRQGAAADTQYF
CDR3 DNA: TGTGCCAGTATCCGACAGGGGGCTGCGGCAGATACGCAGTATTTT

clone size: NA
V gene: TRBV4-1
D gene: TRBD2
CDR3 length: 17
J gene: TRBJ2-3
CDR3 protein: CASSQGLRLASTDTQYF
CDR3 DNA: TGCGCCAGCAGCCAAGGGCTAAGACTAGCAAGCACAGATACGCAGTATTTT

clone size: NA
V gene: TRBV30
D gene: NA
CDR3 length: 14
J gene: TRBJ1-3
CDR3 protein: CAWARGGSGNTIYF
CDR3 DNA: TGTGCCTGGGCTCGGGGGGGCTCTGGAAACACCATATATTTT

clone size: NA
V gene: TRBV10-3
D gene: NA
CDR3 length: 12
J gene: TRBJ2-7
CDR3 protein: CAISGQAYEQYF
CDR3 DNA: TGTGCCATCAGTGGACAGGCCTACGAGCAGTACTTC

clone size: NA
V gene: TRBV27
D gene: TRBD1
CDR3 length: 15
J gene: TRBJ1-5
CDR3 protein: CASSLSRTGAQPQHF
CDR3 DNA: TGTGCCAGCAGTTTATCGAGGACAGGAGCTCAGCCCCAGCATTTT

clone size: NA
V gene: TRBV5-1
D gene: NA
CDR3 length: 14
J gene: TRBJ2-5
CDR3 protein: CASSGQGGGETQYF
CDR3 DNA: TGCGCCAGCAGCGGGCAGGGGGGAGGAGAGACCCAGTACTTC

clone size: NA
V gene: TRBV3-1/TRBV3-2
D gene: TRBD2
CDR3 length: 16
J gene: TRBJ2-7
CDR3 protein: CASSPYGTSGSYEQYF
CDR3 DNA: TGTGCCAGCAGCCCTTACGGGACTAGCGGGAGCTACGAGCAGTACTTC

clone size: NA
V gene: TRBV4-1
D gene: NA
CDR3 length: 15
J gene: TRBJ1-4
CDR3 protein: CASSQQGGGNEKLFF
CDR3 DNA: TGCGCCAGCAGCCAACAGGGTGGGGGGAATGAAAAACTGTTTTTT

clone size: NA
V gene: TRBV19
D gene: NA
CDR3 length: 16
J gene: TRBJ2-2
CDR3 protein: CASSISGTKNTGELFF
CDR3 DNA: TGTGCCAGTAGTATTTCCGGGACAAAGAACACCGGGGAGCTGTTTTTT

clone size: once
V gene: TRBV6-5
D gene: NA
CDR3 length: 14
J gene: TRBJ2-7
CDR3 protein: CASLRWAPPYEQYF
CDR3 DNA: TGTGCCAGCCTCCGGTGGGCGCCCCCCTACGAGCAGTACTTC

clone size: NA
V gene: TRBV7-8
D gene: TRBD2
CDR3 length: 14
J gene: TRBJ2-2
CDR3 protein: CASSFPLAGEGLFF
CDR3 DNA: TGTGCCAGCAGCTTCCCCCTAGCGGGAGAAGGACTGTTTTTT

clone size: NA
V gene: TRBV3-1/TRBV3-2
D gene: TRBD2
CDR3 length: 15
J gene: TRBJ2-3
CDR3 protein: CASSQDGTNTDTQYF
CDR3 DNA: TGTGCCAGCAGCCAAGATGGGACTAACACAGATACGCAGTATTTT

clone size: NA
V gene: TRBV18
D gene: NA
CDR3 length: 14
J gene: TRBJ2-2
CDR3 protein: CASSQTGPAGELFF
CDR3 DNA: TGTGCCAGCTCGCAGACAGGTCCCGCCGGGGAGCTGTTTTTT

clone size: NA
V gene: TRBV7-9
D gene: NA
CDR3 length: 14
J gene: TRBJ2-3
CDR3 protein: CASSLIPGVDTQYF
CDR3 DNA: TGTGCCAGCAGCTTAATTCCAGGGGTGGATACGCAGTATTTT

clone size: NA
V gene: TRBV14
D gene: NA
CDR3 length: 13
J gene: TRBJ1-3
CDR3 protein: CASSQQAGNTIYF
CDR3 DNA: TGTGCCAGCAGCCAACAGGCTGGAAACACCATATATTTT

clone size: NA
V gene: TRBV5-5
D gene: NA
CDR3 length: 14
J gene: TRBJ2-5
CDR3 protein: CASSSFGGRETQYF
CDR3 DNA: TGTGCCAGCAGCTCCTTCGGAGGGCGGGAGACCCAGTACTTC

clone size: NA
V gene: TRBV14
D gene: NA
CDR3 length: 14
J gene: TRBJ2-2
CDR3 protein: CASSQNTSPGELFF
CDR3 DNA: TGTGCCAGCAGCCAAAATACAAGTCCCGGGGAGCTGTTTTTT

clone size: NA
V gene: TRBV5-1
D gene: NA
CDR3 length: 14
J gene: TRBJ2-7
CDR3 protein: CASSLAVSDSEQYF
CDR3 DNA: TGCGCCAGCAGCTTGGCAGTCAGTGACTCCGAGCAGTACTTC

clone size: NA
V gene: TRBV4-1
D gene: TRBD1
CDR3 length: 20
J gene: TRBJ2-7
CDR3 protein: CASSPSAHGQGFQPKYEQYF
CDR3 DNA: TGCGCCAGCAGCCCTAGCGCTCATGGACAGGGTTTCCAGCCAAAGTACGAGCAGTACTTC

clone size: NA
V gene: TRBV7-9
D gene: TRBD2
CDR3 length: 18
J gene: TRBJ2-1
CDR3 protein: CASSPGLAGGWSYNEQFF
CDR3 DNA: TGTGCCAGCAGCCCCGGACTAGCGGGAGGATGGTCCTACAATGAGCAGTTCTTC

clone size: NA
V gene: TRBV19
D gene: NA
CDR3 length: 15
J gene: TRBJ1-5
CDR3 protein: CASSIGGGGNQPQHF
CDR3 DNA: TGTGCCAGTAGTATTGGCGGGGGAGGTAATCAGCCCCAGCATTTT

clone size: once
V gene: TRBV7-2
D gene: NA
CDR3 length: 15
J gene: TRBJ2-4
CDR3 protein: CASSSARGFGNIQYF
CDR3 DNA: TGTGCCAGCAGCTCAGCTCGGGGGTTCGGGAACATTCAGTACTTC

clone size: NA
V gene: TRBV7-2
D gene: TRBD2
CDR3 length: 17
J gene: TRBJ2-1
CDR3 protein: CASSSSSGRGPYNEQFF
CDR3 DNA: TGTGCCAGCAGCTCCTCCAGCGGGAGGGGTCCCTACAATGAGCAGTTCTTC

clone size: NA
V gene: TRBV3-1/TRBV3-2
D gene: NA
CDR3 length: 14
J gene: TRBJ1-5
CDR3 protein: CASSLGQLNQPQHF
CDR3 DNA: TGTGCCAGCAGCCTCGGACAACTAAATCAGCCCCAGCATTTT

clone size: NA
V gene: TRBV11-2
D gene: NA
CDR3 length: 14
J gene: TRBJ2-1
CDR3 protein: CASSQNYHNNEQFF
CDR3 DNA: TGTGCCAGCAGCCAAAATTACCACAACAATGAGCAGTTCTTC

clone size: NA
V gene: TRBV21-1
D gene: NA
CDR3 length: 10
J gene: TRBJ2-1
CDR3 protein: CASRRGEQFF
CDR3 DNA: TGTGCCAGCAGAAGGGGCGAGCAGTTCTTC

clone size: NA
V gene: TRBV6-5
D gene: TRBD2
CDR3 length: 13
J gene: TRBJ2-7
CDR3 protein: CASRTGTTYEQYF
CDR3 DNA: TGTGCCAGCAGAACCGGGACTACCTACGAGCAGTACTTC

clone size: once
V gene: TRBV6-5
D gene: TRBD2
CDR3 length: 15
J gene: TRBJ2-1
CDR3 protein: CASSYGLEAINEQFF
CDR3 DNA: TGTGCCAGCAGTTACGGACTAGAGGCGATTAATGAGCAGTTCTTC

clone size: NA
V gene: TRBV5-1
D gene: TRBD2
CDR3 length: 15
J gene: TRBJ2-7
CDR3 protein: CASSPRTSGTYEQYF
CDR3 DNA: TGCGCCAGCAGCCCCCGGACTAGCGGGACCTACGAGCAGTACTTC

clone size: NA
V gene: TRBV4-2
D gene: NA
CDR3 length: 15
J gene: TRBJ2-7
CDR3 protein: CASSQVGGENYEQYF
CDR3 DNA: TGTGCCAGCAGCCAGGTGGGCGGGGAGAACTACGAGCAGTACTTC

clone size: NA
V gene: TRBV18
D gene: TRBD1
CDR3 length: 15
J gene: TRBJ2-7
CDR3 protein: CASSRSGTGLFEQYF
CDR3 DNA: TGTGCCAGCTCACGGTCCGGGACAGGGTTGTTCGAGCAGTACTTC

clone size: NA
V gene: TRBV14
D gene: TRBD1
CDR3 length: 13
J gene: TRBJ2-2
CDR3 protein: CASSPRGTGELFF
CDR3 DNA: TGTGCCAGCAGTCCCAGGGGGACCGGGGAGCTGTTTTTT

clone size: few
V gene: TRBV20-1
D gene: NA
CDR3 length: 12
J gene: TRBJ2-7
CDR3 protein: CSASLDSYEQYF
CDR3 DNA: TGCAGTGCTAGTCTAGACTCCTACGAGCAGTACTTC

clone size: NA
V gene: TRBV7-8
D gene: NA
CDR3 length: 14
J gene: TRBJ1-4
CDR3 protein: CASSPSGTGEKLFF
CDR3 DNA: TGTGCCAGCAGCCCCTCCGGAACAGGGGAAAAACTGTTTTTT

clone size: NA
V gene: TRBV30
D gene: TRBD2
CDR3 length: 14
J gene: TRBJ2-1
CDR3 protein: CAWKAGVLYNEQFF
CDR3 DNA: TGTGCCTGGAAGGCGGGAGTCCTCTACAATGAGCAGTTCTTC

clone size: NA
V gene: TRBV24-1
D gene: TRBD2
CDR3 length: 20
J gene: TRBJ2-1
CDR3 protein: CATSQTSGRARTSSYNEQFF
CDR3 DNA: TGTGCCACCAGTCAGACTAGCGGGAGAGCCAGAACTTCCTCCTACAATGAGCAGTTCTTC

clone size: NA
V gene: TRBV5-1
D gene: TRBD2
CDR3 length: 14
J gene: TRBJ2-3
CDR3 protein: CASSLAGGGDTQYF
CDR3 DNA: TGCGCCAGCAGCTTGGCGGGAGGGGGTGATACGCAGTATTTT

clone size: few
V gene: TRBV27
D gene: TRBD2
CDR3 length: 15
J gene: TRBJ2-7
CDR3 protein: CASSLFGGSPYEQYF
CDR3 DNA: TGTGCCAGCAGTCTCTTCGGGGGGAGTCCCTACGAGCAGTACTTC

clone size: once
V gene: TRBV18
D gene: NA
CDR3 length: 18
J gene: TRBJ1-1
CDR3 protein: CASSPPGRKIVGNTEAFF
CDR3 DNA: TGTGCCAGCTCACCGCCCGGCAGGAAGATAGTAGGTAACACTGAAGCTTTCTTT

clone size: NA
V gene: TRBV30
D gene: TRBD1
CDR3 length: 14
J gene: TRBJ1-1
CDR3 protein: CAWTARDRDTEAFF
CDR3 DNA: TGTGCCTGGACCGCCCGGGACAGGGACACTGAAGCTTTCTTT

clone size: NA
V gene: TRBV7-2
D gene: TRBD2
CDR3 length: 15
J gene: TRBJ2-7
CDR3 protein: CASSRESGRFNEQYF
CDR3 DNA: TGTGCCAGCAGTCGAGAAAGCGGGAGGTTCAACGAGCAGTACTTC

clone size: NA
V gene: TRBV6-1
D gene: NA
CDR3 length: 12
J gene: TRBJ1-3
CDR3 protein: CASSEDGDTIYF
CDR3 DNA: TGTGCCAGCAGTGAAGACGGGGACACCATATATTTT

clone size: NA
V gene: TRBV7-2
D gene: NA
CDR3 length: 13
J gene: TRBJ2-5
CDR3 protein: CASSLIQQETQYF
CDR3 DNA: TGTGCCAGCAGCTTAATTCAGCAAGAGACCCAGTACTTC

clone size: NA
V gene: TRBV27
D gene: TRBD2
CDR3 length: 16
J gene: TRBJ2-5
CDR3 protein: CASSTTSGRAQETQYF
CDR3 DNA: TGTGCCAGCAGTACCACTAGCGGGAGGGCACAAGAGACCCAGTACTTC

clone size: once
V gene: TRBV3-1/TRBV3-2
D gene: NA
CDR3 length: 12
J gene: TRBJ2-7
CDR3 protein: CASSQVSYEQYF
CDR3 DNA: TGTGCCAGCAGCCAAGTATCCTACGAGCAGTACTTC

clone size: few
V gene: TRBV19
D gene: NA
CDR3 length: 12
J gene: TRBJ2-2
CDR3 protein: CASSLLYGELFF
CDR3 DNA: TGTGCCAGTAGTTTGTTATACGGGGAGCTGTTTTTT